The rows below give T cell receptor beta chains drawn from one sample of a study of cytomegalovirus exposure and HLA in healthy donors. Method: immunoSEQ multiplex PCR; TCRdb's copy keeps in-frame clones and lacks some. The sample carries roughly 200,000 clones, roughly 80% recorded once. Sequences were obtained from PBMCs. These receptors were taken from a man aged 50-60 years in good health and CMV-seronegative. Both conserved end residues are part of each CDR3. A D gene is named only where the DNA matches it firmly. A row's size may be missing; if present it is once, few, many or a size class.

clone size: -
D gene: -
J gene: TRBJ1-2
V gene: TRBV7-2
CDR3 DNA: TGTGCCAGCAGTGGGCAGGGCCCTAACTATGGCTACACCTTC
CDR3 protein: CASSGQGPNYGYTF

clone size: once
D gene: TRBD1
J gene: TRBJ1-4
V gene: TRBV18
CDR3 DNA: TGTGCCAGCTCACTTGAGACAGGGGTTGAAAAACTGTTTTTT
CDR3 protein: CASSLETGVEKLFF

clone size: -
D gene: TRBD2
J gene: TRBJ2-3
V gene: TRBV4-2
CDR3 DNA: TGTGCCAGCAGCCCAAGTGGCCTAGCGGCTAGCACAGATACGCAGTATTTT
CDR3 protein: CASSPSGLAASTDTQYF

clone size: -
D gene: TRBD1
J gene: TRBJ1-2
V gene: TRBV28
CDR3 DNA: TGTGCCAGCGTTCCAGGGGGCGTCTATGGCTACACCTTC
CDR3 protein: CASVPGGVYGYTF

clone size: -
D gene: TRBD2
J gene: TRBJ2-7
V gene: TRBV6-5
CDR3 DNA: TGTGCCAGCAGTCGCGGGCTAGCGGGATCCTACGAGCAGTACTTC
CDR3 protein: CASSRGLAGSYEQYF

clone size: -
D gene: TRBD1
J gene: TRBJ2-2
V gene: TRBV19
CDR3 DNA: TGTGCCAGTAGAGACAGGGGGCCTACCGGGGAGCTGTTTTTT
CDR3 protein: CASRDRGPTGELFF

clone size: -
D gene: -
J gene: TRBJ2-1
V gene: TRBV7-9
CDR3 DNA: TGTGCCAGCAGAGGTTTAAGCGGAGCCTCCTACAATGAGCAGTTCTTC
CDR3 protein: CASRGLSGASYNEQFF

clone size: once
D gene: -
J gene: TRBJ1-6
V gene: TRBV7-2
CDR3 DNA: TGTGCCAGCACCTTCCTGACAGCACATAATTCACCCCTCCACTTT
CDR3 protein: CASTFLTAHNSPLHF

clone size: -
D gene: -
J gene: TRBJ2-5
V gene: TRBV5-4
CDR3 DNA: TGTGCCAGCAGCTTGCGGTCAGGGGAGACCCAGTACTTC
CDR3 protein: CASSLRSGETQYF

clone size: -
D gene: TRBD1
J gene: TRBJ1-2
V gene: TRBV6-5
CDR3 DNA: TGTGCCAGCAGCCCTAGAGGACAGGGCTATGGCTACACCTTC
CDR3 protein: CASSPRGQGYGYTF

clone size: -
D gene: -
J gene: TRBJ1-4
V gene: TRBV28
CDR3 DNA: TGTGCCAGCACCCGGGGAGCTCCTAATGAAAAACTGTTTTTT
CDR3 protein: CASTRGAPNEKLFF

clone size: -
D gene: -
J gene: TRBJ1-1
V gene: TRBV6-1
CDR3 DNA: TGTGCCAGCATTTTATACACTGAAGCTTTCTTT
CDR3 protein: CASILYTEAFF

clone size: -
D gene: -
J gene: TRBJ1-2
V gene: TRBV4-1
CDR3 DNA: TGCGCCAGCAGCCAAGAAAATCAGGGTGGCTACACCTTC
CDR3 protein: CASSQENQGGYTF

clone size: -
D gene: TRBD1
J gene: TRBJ2-2
V gene: TRBV5-1
CDR3 DNA: TGCGCCAGCCTGGACACGCCCGGACAGGGAAATACCGGGGAGCTGTTTTTT
CDR3 protein: CASLDTPGQGNTGELFF

clone size: few
D gene: -
J gene: TRBJ2-3
V gene: TRBV28
CDR3 DNA: TGTGCCAGCAGCGTGGAGACTGGTACACATCGGGATACGCAGTATTTT
CDR3 protein: CASSVETGTHRDTQYF

clone size: -
D gene: -
J gene: TRBJ2-2
V gene: TRBV5-1
CDR3 DNA: TGCGCCAGCAGCCAACAGGGTAACACCGGGGAGCTGTTTTTT
CDR3 protein: CASSQQGNTGELFF

clone size: -
D gene: -
J gene: TRBJ2-1
V gene: TRBV19
CDR3 DNA: TGTGCCAGTAGTATCGGCGGATCGGGGGGCTCACCCTACAATGAGCAGTTCTTC
CDR3 protein: CASSIGGSGGSPYNEQFF

clone size: -
D gene: -
J gene: TRBJ1-2
V gene: TRBV5-1
CDR3 DNA: TGCGCCAGCAACCCAGGACAGCCTAACTATGGCTACACCTTC
CDR3 protein: CASNPGQPNYGYTF

clone size: -
D gene: TRBD1
J gene: TRBJ1-1
V gene: TRBV27
CDR3 DNA: TGTGCCAGCAGTTACAGGGGCTTGGACCCTGAAGCTTTCTTT
CDR3 protein: CASSYRGLDPEAFF

clone size: -
D gene: TRBD2
J gene: TRBJ2-3
V gene: TRBV9
CDR3 DNA: TGTGCCAGCAGCCCTCGACTAGCGGGAGAGACAGATACGCAGTATTTT
CDR3 protein: CASSPRLAGETDTQYF

clone size: few
D gene: TRBD2
J gene: TRBJ2-3
V gene: TRBV7-9
CDR3 DNA: TGTGCCAGCAGCATCTCTAGCGGGGGCCCTATGCAGTATTTT
CDR3 protein: CASSISSGGPMQYF

clone size: -
D gene: -
J gene: TRBJ1-5
V gene: TRBV30
CDR3 DNA: TGTGCCTGGAGTGTAGCGGGTGGAAATGGTAATCAGCCCCAGCATTTT
CDR3 protein: CAWSVAGGNGNQPQHF